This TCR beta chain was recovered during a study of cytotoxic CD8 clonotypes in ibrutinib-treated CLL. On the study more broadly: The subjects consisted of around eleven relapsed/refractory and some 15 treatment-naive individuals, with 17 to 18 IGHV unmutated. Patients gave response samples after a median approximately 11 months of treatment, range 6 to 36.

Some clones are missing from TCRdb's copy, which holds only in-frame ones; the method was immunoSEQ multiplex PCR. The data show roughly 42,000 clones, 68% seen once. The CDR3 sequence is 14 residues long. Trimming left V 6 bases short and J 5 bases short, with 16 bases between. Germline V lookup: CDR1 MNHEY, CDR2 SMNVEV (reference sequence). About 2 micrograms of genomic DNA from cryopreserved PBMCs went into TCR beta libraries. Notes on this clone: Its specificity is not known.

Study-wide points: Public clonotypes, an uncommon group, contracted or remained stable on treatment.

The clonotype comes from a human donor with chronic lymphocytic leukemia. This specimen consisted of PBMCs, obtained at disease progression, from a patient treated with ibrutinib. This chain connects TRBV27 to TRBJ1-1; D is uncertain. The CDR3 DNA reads TGTGCCAGCAGGAACGGCGGGGTAGTGACTGAAGCTTTCTTT. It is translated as CASRNGGVVTEAFF.